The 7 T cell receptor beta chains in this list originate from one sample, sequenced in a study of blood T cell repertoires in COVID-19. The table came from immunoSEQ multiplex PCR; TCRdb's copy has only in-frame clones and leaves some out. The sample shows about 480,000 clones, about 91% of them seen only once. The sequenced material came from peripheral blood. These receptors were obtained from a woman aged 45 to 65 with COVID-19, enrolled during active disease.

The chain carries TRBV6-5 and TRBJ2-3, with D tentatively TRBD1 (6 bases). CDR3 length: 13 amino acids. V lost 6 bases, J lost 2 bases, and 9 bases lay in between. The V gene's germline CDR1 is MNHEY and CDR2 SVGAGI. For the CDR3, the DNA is TGTGCCAGCAGGGACAGATCCACAGATACGCAGTATTTT. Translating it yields CASRDRSTDTQYF.

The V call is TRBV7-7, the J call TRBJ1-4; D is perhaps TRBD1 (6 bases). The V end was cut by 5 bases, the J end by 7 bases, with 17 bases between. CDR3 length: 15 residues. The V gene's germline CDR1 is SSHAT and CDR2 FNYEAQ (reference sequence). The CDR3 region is CASSATGLGGEKLFF. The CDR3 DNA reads TGTGCCAGCAGCGCAACAGGGCTAGGGGGTGAAAAACTGTTTTTT.

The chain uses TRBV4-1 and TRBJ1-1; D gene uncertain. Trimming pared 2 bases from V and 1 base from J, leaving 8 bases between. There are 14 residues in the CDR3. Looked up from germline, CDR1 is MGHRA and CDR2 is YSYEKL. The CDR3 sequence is CASSQYAGNTEAFF. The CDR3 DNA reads TGCGCCAGCAGCCAATACGCAGGGAACACTGAAGCTTTCTTT.

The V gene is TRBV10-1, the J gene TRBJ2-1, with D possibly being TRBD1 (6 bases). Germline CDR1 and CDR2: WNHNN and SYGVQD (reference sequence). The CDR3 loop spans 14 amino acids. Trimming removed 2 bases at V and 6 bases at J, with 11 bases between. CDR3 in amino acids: CASSETGSGNEQFF. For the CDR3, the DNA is TGCGCCAGCAGTGAGACAGGGTCGGGCAATGAGCAGTTCTTC.

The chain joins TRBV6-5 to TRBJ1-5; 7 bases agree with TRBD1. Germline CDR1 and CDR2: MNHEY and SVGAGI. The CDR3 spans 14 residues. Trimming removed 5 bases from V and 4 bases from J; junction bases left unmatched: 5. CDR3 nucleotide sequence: TGTGCCAGCAGTACTGGGACAGCAAATCAGCCCCAGCATTTT. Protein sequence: CASSTGTANQPQHF.

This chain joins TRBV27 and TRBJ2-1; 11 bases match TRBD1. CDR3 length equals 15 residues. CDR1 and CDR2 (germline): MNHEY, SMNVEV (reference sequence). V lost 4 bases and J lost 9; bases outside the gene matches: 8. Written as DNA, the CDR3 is TGTGCCAGCAGTTCGGGACAGGGGGGCTACGGTGAGCAGTTCTTC. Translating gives CASSSGQGGYGEQFF.

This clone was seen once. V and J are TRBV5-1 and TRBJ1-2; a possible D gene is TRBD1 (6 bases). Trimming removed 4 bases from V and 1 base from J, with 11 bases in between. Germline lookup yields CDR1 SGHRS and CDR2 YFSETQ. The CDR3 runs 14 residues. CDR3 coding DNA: TGCGCCAGCAGCCTTGGGGGCAGTAACTATGGCTACACCTTC. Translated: CASSLGGSNYGYTF.